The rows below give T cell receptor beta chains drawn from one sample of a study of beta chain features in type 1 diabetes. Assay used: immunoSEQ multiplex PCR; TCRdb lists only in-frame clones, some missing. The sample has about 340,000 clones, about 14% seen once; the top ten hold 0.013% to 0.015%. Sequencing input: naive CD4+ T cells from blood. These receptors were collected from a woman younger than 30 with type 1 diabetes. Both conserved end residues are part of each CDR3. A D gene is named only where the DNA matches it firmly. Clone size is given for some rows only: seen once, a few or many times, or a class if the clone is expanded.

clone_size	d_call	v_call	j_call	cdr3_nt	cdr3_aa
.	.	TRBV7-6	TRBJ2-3	TGTGCCAGCAGCTTAGGGGCGTGGCAGGGGAGCACAGATACGCAGTATTTT	CASSLGAWQGSTDTQYF
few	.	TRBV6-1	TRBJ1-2	TGTGCCAGCAGTGAAGGAACACAGTTTGGGTACACCTTC	CASSEGTQFGYTF
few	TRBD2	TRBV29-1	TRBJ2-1	TGCAGCGGAAGACTAGCGAAAAACAATGAGCAGTTCTTC	CSGRLAKNNEQFF
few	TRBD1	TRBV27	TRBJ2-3	TGTGCCAGCAGTTCAAGGGGGCTCGGCACAGATACGCAGTATTTT	CASSSRGLGTDTQYF
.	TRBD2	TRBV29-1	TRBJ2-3	TGCAGCGTCTCCCTAAGCGGGAGTGCAGATACGCAGTATTTT	CSVSLSGSADTQYF
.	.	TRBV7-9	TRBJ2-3	TGTGCCAGCAGCTTAATCGGTTGGGGCAAGTATAGCACAGATACGCAGTATTTT	CASSLIGWGKYSTDTQYF
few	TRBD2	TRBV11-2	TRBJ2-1	TGTGCCAGCAGCTCCCAGCTAGCGGGAGGGCCTCCCAATGAGCAGTTCTTC	CASSSQLAGGPPNEQFF
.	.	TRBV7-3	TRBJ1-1	TGTGCCAGCAGCTTAAATGGGGGCTCGGTGGGAGCTGAAGCTTTCTTT	CASSLNGGSVGAEAFF
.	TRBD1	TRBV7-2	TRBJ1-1	TGTGCCAGCAGCTCGACAACAGGGGTAACTGAAGCTTTCTTT	CASSSTTGVTEAFF
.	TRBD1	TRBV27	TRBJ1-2	TGTGCCAGCAGTACCCTGGGACAGGGAATCTATGGCTACACCTTC	CASSTLGQGIYGYTF
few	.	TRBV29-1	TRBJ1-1	TGCAGCGTGGATACGGGCAGGGCTGTCACTGAAGCTTTCTTT	CSVDTGRAVTEAFF
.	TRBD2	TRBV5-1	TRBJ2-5	TGCGCCAGCAGCTTGGCCGGGACTAGCGGGAGTGAGACCCAGTACTTC	CASSLAGTSGSETQYF
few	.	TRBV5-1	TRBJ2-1	TGCGCCAGCAGCTTCGGACAGATCAATGAGCAGTTCTTC	CASSFGQINEQFF
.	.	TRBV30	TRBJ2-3	TGTGCCTTTACACAGGGAAAGACAGATACGCAGTATTTT	CAFTQGKTDTQYF
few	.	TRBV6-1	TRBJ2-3	TGTGCCAGACTCCGATCAACGCAGTATTTT	CARLRSTQYF
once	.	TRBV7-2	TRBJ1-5	TGTGCCAGCAGCTTAGGCGACAGGAGTGGTCAGCCCCAGCATTTT	CASSLGDRSGQPQHF
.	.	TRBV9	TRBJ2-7	TGTGCCAGCAGCGTAAGTTTGGCGGAAACCCAGCAGTACTTC	CASSVSLAETQQYF
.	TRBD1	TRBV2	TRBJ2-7	TGTGCCAGCACCGCCAACAGGGGTACCTACGAGCAGTACTTC	CASTANRGTYEQYF
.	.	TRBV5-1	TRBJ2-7	TGCGCCAGCAGCCCGACCCAGGGAACCTACGAGCAGTACTTC	CASSPTQGTYEQYF
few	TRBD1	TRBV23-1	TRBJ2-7	TGCGCCAGCAGTTTGGACAGGGGCCCCCACGAGCAGTACTTC	CASSLDRGPHEQYF
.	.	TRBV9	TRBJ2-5	TGTGCCAGCAGCGTAGGGGTAGCGGCGGAGACCCAGTACTTC	CASSVGVAAETQYF
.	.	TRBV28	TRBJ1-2	TGTGCCAGCACCCAACAGGGCCCTTTTGTCTATGGCTACACCTTC	CASTQQGPFVYGYTF
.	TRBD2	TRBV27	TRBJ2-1	TGTGCCAGCAGTTCCCCGGGGAGCGGGAGATATGAGCAGTTCTTC	CASSSPGSGRYEQFF
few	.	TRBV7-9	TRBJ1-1	TGTGCCAGCAGGCCGAGACAAAACACTGAAGCTTTCTTT	CASRPRQNTEAFF
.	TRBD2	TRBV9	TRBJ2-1	TGTGCCAGCAGCAAAGGGACTAGCGGGATCCCCCACAATGAGCAGTTCTTC	CASSKGTSGIPHNEQFF
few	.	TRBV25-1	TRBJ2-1	TGTGCCAGCACCCGCGGCAGCTCCTACAATGAGCAGTTCTTC	CASTRGSSYNEQFF
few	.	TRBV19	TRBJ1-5	TGTGCCAGAAGGGGGTTCAATCAGCCCCAGCATTTT	CARRGFNQPQHF
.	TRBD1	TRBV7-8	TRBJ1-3	TGTGCCAGCAGCCCCTCCCTGGGACAGAGGGGAAACACCATATATTTT	CASSPSLGQRGNTIYF
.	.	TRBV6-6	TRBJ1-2	TGTGCCAGCTGGGCGGGGGGCCGGTGCACCTTC	CASWAGGRCTF
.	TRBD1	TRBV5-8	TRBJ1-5	TGTGCCAGCAGCTTGCGAACAGGGGGCAATCAGCCCCAGCATTTT	CASSLRTGGNQPQHF
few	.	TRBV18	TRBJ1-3	TGTGCCAGCTCACCAGACAGTCCAGGAAACACCATATATTTT	CASSPDSPGNTIYF
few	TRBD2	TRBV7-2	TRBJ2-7	TGTGCCAGCAGCTTAAGAGCGGGACTAGGTTCATCCTACGAGCAGTACTTC	CASSLRAGLGSSYEQYF
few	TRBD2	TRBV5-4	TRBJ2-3	TGTGCCAGCCGCGGCGGGAGGGCAAGCGCAGATACGCAGTATTTT	CASRGGRASADTQYF
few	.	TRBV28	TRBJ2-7	TGTGCCAGCAGTCTCGAGGGCGAGCAGTACTTC	CASSLEGEQYF
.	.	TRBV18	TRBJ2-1	TGTGCCAGCTCACCAAAGACAGGTAGTTGGTACAATGAGCAGTTCTTC	CASSPKTGSWYNEQFF
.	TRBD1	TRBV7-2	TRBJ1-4	TGTGCCAGCAGCTTAGAGACAGGGACGGAGAGTTATTTT	CASSLETGTESYF
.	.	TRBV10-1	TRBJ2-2	TGCGCCAGCAGTGAGTCGCTAGCAGATACCGGGGAGCTGTTTTTT	CASSESLADTGELFF
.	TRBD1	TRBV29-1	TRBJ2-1	TGCAGTGACTCCAGGGGGTACAATGAGCAGTTCTTC	CSDSRGYNEQFF
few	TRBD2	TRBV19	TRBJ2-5	TGTGCCAGTAGTAAGCGGACTAGCGGGAAGGTTGGAGAGACCCAGTACTTC	CASSKRTSGKVGETQYF
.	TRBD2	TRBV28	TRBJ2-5	TGTGCCAGCAGTTTCGGTGCGGGAGGGCCTGAGACCCAGTACTTC	CASSFGAGGPETQYF
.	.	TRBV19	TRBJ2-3	TGTGCCAGTAGTCTTAGCGGAGCAACTAGCACAGATACGCAGTATTTT	CASSLSGATSTDTQYF
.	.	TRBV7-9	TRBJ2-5	TGTGCCAGCAGCCCCGCAGGGACCCAGTACTTC	CASSPAGTQYF
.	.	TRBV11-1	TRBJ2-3	TGTGCCAGCAGCCGAACAGGAAGCACAGATACGCAGTATTTT	CASSRTGSTDTQYF
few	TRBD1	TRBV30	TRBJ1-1	TGTGCCTGGAGTGTTCTCCGGGACAGACGAAACACTGAAGCTTTCTTT	CAWSVLRDRRNTEAFF
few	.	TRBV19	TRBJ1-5	TGTGCCAGTAGGAGGGAGTTGGAGAATCAGCCCCAGCATTTT	CASRRELENQPQHF
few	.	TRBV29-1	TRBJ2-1	TGCAGCGTCATTGGGGGGACAGCGAGAAGAGGTGAGCAGTTCTTC	CSVIGGTARRGEQFF
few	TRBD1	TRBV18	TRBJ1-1	TGTGCCAGCTCAGCCTTGACAGGGGAGTGGTGGGCTGAAGCTTTCTTT	CASSALTGEWWAEAFF
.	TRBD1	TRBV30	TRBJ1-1	TGTGCCTCGGACAGGGGAGAGGCTGAAGCTTTCTTT	CASDRGEAEAFF
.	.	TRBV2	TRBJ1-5	TGTGCCAGCAGTAACGAACAGGGAAACCAGCCCCAGCATTTT	CASSNEQGNQPQHF
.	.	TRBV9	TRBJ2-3	TGTGCCAGCAGCATACGGGACTCCCCTTCTGATACGCAGTATTTT	CASSIRDSPSDTQYF
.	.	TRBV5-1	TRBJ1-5	TGCGCCAGCAGCTTGGACGGGATAAATCAGCCCCAGCATTTT	CASSLDGINQPQHF
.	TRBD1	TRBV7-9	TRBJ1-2	TGTGCCAGCAGCTTTGTGGGACAGTTCTATGGCTACACCTTC	CASSFVGQFYGYTF
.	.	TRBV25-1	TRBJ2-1	TGTGCCAGCAAAGGATTAGCCGTGGGGCACAATGAGCAGTTCTTC	CASKGLAVGHNEQFF
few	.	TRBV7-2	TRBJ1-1	TGTGCCAGCAGCTTAGGAACCCCTAGGCCTGAAGCTTTCTTT	CASSLGTPRPEAFF
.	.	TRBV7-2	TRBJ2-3	TGTGCCAGCAGCTTAGTTCTTGGACTAGGGGACAAGGAGTATTTT	CASSLVLGLGDKEYF
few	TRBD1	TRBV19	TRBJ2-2	TGTGCCAGTAGTAAGACCTCCGGGACAGGAAACACCGGGGAGCTGTTTTTT	CASSKTSGTGNTGELFF
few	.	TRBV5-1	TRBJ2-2	TGCGCCAGCAGCTTGACAGTCCGGGAGCTGTTTTTT	CASSLTVRELFF
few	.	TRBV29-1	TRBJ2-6	TGCAGCGTTGACTCAGGATCTGGGGCCAACGTCCTGACTTTC	CSVDSGSGANVLTF
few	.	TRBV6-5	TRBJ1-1	TGTGCCAGCAGTTCCGAAGGGGGGAACACTGAAGCTTTCTTT	CASSSEGGNTEAFF
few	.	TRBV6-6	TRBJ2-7	TGTGCCAGCAGTTACCCCGGGGGTAGGTCCTACGAGCAGTACTTC	CASSYPGGRSYEQYF